This T cell receptor beta chain appears in the sequencing data of a study of blood T cell repertoires in COVID-19. Study summary: The analysed material was cDNA or gDNA that came from T cells, B-cell-depleted T cells, or PBMCs.

In the original processing: Amplified reference gene primers provided the basis for estimating nucleated cell counts. Generated by immunoSEQ multiplex PCR, the TCRdb table keeps only in-frame clones and is missing some. The V and J calls and the clone size are those of that table, but D and trimming were determined from the DNA. The sample has 310,000 or so clones; roughly 87% are singletons. V gave up 6 bases and J gave up 0 bases, with 8 bases separating them. Germline-derived CDR1 and CDR2 are MNHNY and SVGAGI (reference sequence). CDR3 length: 14 residues. The sequenced sample was peripheral blood. The sequence came from a woman between 45 and 60 years old who had recovered from COVID-19. V gene TRBV6-6 combines with J gene TRBJ1-4; the D is unclear. CDR3 loop: CASRAGTTNEKLFF. CDR3 DNA: TGTGCCAGCAGGGCGGGAACAACTAATGAAAAACTGTTTTTT.